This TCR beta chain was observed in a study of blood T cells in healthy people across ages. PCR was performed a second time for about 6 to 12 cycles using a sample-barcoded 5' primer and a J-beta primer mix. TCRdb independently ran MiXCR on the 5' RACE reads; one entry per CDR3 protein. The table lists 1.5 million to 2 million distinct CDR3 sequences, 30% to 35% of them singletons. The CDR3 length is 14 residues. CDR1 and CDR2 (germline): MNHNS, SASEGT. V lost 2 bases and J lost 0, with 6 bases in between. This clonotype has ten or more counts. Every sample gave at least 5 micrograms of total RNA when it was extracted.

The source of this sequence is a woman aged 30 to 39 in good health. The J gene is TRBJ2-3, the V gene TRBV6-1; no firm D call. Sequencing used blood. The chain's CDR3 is CASSEHHSTDTQYF. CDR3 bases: TGTGCCAGCAGTGAACATCACAGCACAGATACGCAGTATTTT.